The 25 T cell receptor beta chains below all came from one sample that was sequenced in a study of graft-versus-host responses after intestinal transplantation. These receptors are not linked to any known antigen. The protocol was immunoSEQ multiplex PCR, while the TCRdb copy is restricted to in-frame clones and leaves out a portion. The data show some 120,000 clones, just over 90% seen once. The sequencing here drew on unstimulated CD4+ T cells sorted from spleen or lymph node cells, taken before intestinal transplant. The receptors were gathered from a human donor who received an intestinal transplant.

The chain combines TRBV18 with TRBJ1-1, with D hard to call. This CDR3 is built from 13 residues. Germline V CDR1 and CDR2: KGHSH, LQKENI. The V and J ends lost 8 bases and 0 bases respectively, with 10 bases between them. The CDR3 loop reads CASLDGLNTEAFF. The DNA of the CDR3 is TGTGCCAGCCTGGACGGCTTGAACACTGAAGCTTTCTTT.

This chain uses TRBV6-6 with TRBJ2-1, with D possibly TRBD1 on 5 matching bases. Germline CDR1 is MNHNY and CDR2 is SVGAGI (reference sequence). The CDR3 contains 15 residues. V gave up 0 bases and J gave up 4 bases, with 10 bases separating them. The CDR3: CASSYSLQEYNEQFF. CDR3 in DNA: TGTGCCAGCAGTTACTCGCTACAGGAGTACAATGAGCAGTTCTTC.

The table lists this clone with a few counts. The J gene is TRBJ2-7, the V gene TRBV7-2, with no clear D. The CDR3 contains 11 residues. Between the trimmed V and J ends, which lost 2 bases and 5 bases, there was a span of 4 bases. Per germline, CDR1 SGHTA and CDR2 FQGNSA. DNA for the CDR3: TGTGCCAGCAGCTTATTCGACGAGCAGTACTTC. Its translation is CASSLFDEQYF.

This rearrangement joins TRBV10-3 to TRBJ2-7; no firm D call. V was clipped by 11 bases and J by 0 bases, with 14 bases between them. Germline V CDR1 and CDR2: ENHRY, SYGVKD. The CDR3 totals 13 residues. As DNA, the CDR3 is TGTGCCTCGGGCACGAGTCACTCCTACGAGCAGTACTTC. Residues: CASGTSHSYEQYF.

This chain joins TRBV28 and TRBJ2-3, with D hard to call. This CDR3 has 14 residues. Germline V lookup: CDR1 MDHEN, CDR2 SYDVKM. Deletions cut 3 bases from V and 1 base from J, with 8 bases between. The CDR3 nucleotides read TGTGCCAGCAGTTTGGTCGCCCGCACAGATACGCAGTATTTT. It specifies CASSLVARTDTQYF.

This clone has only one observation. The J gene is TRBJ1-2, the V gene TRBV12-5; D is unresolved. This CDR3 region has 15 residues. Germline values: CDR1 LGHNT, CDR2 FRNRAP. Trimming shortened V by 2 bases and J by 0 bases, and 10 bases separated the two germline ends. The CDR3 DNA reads TGTGCTAGTGGTTTGAACGGCCGACCTAACTATGGCTACACCTTC. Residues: CASGLNGRPNYGYTF.

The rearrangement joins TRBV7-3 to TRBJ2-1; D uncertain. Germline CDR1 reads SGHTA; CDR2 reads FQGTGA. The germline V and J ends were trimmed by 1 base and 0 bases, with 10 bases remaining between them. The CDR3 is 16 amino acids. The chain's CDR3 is CASSLNAVASYNEQFF. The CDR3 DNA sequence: TGTGCCAGCAGCTTAAACGCAGTTGCCTCCTACAATGAGCAGTTCTTC.

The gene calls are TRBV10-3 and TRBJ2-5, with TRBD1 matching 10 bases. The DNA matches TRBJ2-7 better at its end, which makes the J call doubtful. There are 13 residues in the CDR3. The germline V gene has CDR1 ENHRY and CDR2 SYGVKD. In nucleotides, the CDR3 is TGTGCCATCAGCCGGGACAGGGGTTACGAGCAGTACTTC. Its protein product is CAISRDRGYEQYF.

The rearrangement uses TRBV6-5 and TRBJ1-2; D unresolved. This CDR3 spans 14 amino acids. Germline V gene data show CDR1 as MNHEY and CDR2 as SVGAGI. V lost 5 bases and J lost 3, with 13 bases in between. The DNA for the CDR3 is TGTGCCAGCAGTAGGACCGCCCTACACTATGGCTACACCTTC. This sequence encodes CASSRTALHYGYTF.

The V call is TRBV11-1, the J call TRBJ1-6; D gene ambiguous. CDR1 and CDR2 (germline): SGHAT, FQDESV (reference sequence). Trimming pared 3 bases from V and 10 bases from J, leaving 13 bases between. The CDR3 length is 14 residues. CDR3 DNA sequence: TGTGCCAGCAGCTTGGCTGGGTTGGAGTCACCCCTCCACTTT. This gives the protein CASSLAGLESPLHF.

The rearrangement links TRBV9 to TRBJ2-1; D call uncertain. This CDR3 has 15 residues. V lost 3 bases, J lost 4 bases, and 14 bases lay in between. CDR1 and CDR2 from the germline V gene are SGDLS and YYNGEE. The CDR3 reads CASSAPGYSYNEQFF. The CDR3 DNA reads TGTGCCAGCAGCGCTCCAGGCTACAGTTACAATGAGCAGTTCTTC.

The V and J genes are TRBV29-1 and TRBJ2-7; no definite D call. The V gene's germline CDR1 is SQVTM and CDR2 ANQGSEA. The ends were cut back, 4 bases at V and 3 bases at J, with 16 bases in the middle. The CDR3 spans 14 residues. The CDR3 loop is CSVGETTRHYEQYF. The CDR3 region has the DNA TGCAGCGTTGGGGAAACAACCCGTCACTACGAGCAGTACTTC.

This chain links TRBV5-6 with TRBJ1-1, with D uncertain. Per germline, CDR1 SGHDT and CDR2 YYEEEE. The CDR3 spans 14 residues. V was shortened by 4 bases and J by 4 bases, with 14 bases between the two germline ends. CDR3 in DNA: TGTGCCAGCAGCAGACCGGACTTGGCCACTGAAGCTTTCTTT. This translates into CASSRPDLATEAFF.

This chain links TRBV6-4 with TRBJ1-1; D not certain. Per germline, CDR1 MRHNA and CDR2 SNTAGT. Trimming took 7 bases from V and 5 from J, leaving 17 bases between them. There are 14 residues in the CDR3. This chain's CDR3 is CASKVSTAGTEAFF. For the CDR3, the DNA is TGTGCCAGCAAAGTTAGTACAGCGGGGACTGAAGCTTTCTTT.

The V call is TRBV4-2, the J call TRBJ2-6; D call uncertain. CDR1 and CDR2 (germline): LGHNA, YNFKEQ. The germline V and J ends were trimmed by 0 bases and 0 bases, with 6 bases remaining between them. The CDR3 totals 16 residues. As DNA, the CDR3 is TGTGCCAGCAGCCAAGATCTTGACTCTGGGGCCAACGTCCTGACTTTC. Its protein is CASSQDLDSGANVLTF.

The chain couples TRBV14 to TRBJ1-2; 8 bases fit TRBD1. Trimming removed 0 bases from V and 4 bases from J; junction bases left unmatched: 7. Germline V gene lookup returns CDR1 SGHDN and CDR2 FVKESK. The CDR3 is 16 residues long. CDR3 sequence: CASSQDRGLPGYGYTF. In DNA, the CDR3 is TGTGCCAGCAGCCAAGACAGGGGGCTGCCTGGCTATGGCTACACCTTC. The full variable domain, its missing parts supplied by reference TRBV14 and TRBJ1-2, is EAGVTQFPSHSVIEKGQTVTLRCDPISGHDNLYWYRRVMGKEIKFLLHFVKESKQDESGMPNNRFLAERTGGTYSTLKVQPAELEDSGVYFCASSQDRGLPGYGYTFGSGTRLTVV.

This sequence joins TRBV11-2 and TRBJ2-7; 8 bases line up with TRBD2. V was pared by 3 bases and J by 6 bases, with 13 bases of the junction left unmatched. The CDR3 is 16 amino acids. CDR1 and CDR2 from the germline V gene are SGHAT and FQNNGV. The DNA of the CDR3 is TGTGCCAGCAGCTTGGTCCCGGGACTAGAGCTGTTCGAGCAGTACTTC. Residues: CASSLVPGLELFEQYF. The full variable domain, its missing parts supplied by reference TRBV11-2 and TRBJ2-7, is EAGVAQSPRYKIIEKRQSVAFWCNPISGHATLYWYQQILGQGPKLLIQFQNNGVVDDSQLPKDRFSAERLKGVDSTLKIQPAKLEDSAVYLCASSLVPGLELFEQYFGPGTRLTVT.

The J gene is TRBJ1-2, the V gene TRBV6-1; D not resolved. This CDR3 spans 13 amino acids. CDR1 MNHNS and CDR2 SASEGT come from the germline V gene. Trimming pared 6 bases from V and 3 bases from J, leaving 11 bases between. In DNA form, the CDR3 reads TGTGCCAGCAGACCCGACCTTGACTATGGCTACACCTTC. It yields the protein CASRPDLDYGYTF.

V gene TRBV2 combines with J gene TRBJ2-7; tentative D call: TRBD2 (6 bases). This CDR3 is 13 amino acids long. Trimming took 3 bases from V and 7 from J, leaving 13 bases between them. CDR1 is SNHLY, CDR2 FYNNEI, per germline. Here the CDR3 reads CASSEYPRGEQYF. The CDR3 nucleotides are TGTGCCAGCAGTGAGTACCCCCGGGGGGAGCAGTACTTC.

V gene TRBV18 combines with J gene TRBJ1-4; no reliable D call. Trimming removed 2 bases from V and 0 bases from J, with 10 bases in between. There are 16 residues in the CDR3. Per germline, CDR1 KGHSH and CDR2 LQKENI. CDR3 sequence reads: CASSPLGITTNEKLFF. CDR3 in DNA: TGTGCCAGCTCACCATTGGGGATAACAACTAATGAAAAACTGTTTTTT.

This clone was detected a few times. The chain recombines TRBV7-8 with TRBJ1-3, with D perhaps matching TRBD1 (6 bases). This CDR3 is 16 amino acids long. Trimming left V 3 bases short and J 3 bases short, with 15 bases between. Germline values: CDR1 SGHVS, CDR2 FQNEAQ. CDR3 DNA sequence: TGTGCCAGCAGCTTTAGACAGGCCTCTTATGGAAACACCATATATTTT. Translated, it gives CASSFRQASYGNTIYF.

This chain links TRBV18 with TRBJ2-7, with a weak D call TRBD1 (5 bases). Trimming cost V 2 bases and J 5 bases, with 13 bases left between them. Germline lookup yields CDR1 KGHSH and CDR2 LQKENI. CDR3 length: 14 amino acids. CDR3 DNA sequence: TGTGCCAGCTCACCAGTCGACAGTTTGCACGAGCAGTACTTC. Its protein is CASSPVDSLHEQYF.

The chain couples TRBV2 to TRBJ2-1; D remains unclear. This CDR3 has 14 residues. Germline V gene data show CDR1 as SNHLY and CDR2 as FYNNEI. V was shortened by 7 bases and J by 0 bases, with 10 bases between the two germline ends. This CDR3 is CASNPKSSYNEQFF. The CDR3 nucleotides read TGTGCCAGCAACCCCAAGAGCTCCTACAATGAGCAGTTCTTC.

The CDR3 here is CASSPLRQGAGGELFF. In nucleotides, the CDR3 is TGTGCCAGCAGCCCGCTTCGACAGGGGGCTGGCGGGGAGCTGTTTTTT. This chain joins TRBV7-3 and TRBJ2-2; TRBD1 aligns across 10 bases. The CDR3 runs to 16 residues. The V segment lost 5 bases and the J segment 7 bases; nucleotides outside the gene matches: 10. The germline CDR1 and CDR2 sequences are SGHTA and FQGTGA. Looking up the rest from reference TRBV7-3 and TRBJ2-2 gives the full variable domain: GAGVSQTPSNKVTEKGKYVELRCDPISGHTALYWYRQSLGQGPEFLIYFQGTGAADDSGLPNDRFFAVRPEGSVSTLKIQRTERGDSAVYLCASSPLRQGAGGELFFGEGSRLTVL.

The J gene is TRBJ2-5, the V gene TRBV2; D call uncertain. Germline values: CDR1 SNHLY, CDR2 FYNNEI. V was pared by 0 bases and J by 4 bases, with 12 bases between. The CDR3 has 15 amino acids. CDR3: CASSEAGPARETQYF. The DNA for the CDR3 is TGTGCCAGCAGTGAAGCAGGCCCAGCGCGAGAGACCCAGTACTTC.